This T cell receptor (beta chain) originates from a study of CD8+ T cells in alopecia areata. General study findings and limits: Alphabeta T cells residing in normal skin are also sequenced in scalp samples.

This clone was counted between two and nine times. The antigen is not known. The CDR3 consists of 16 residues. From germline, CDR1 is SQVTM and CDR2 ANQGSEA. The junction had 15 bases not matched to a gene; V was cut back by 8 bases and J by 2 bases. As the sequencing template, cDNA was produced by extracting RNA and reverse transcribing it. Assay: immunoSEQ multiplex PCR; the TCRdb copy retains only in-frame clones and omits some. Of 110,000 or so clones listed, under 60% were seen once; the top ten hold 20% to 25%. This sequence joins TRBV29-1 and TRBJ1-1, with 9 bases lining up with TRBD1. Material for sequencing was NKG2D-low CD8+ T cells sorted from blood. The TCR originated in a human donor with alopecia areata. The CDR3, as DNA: TGCAGCTCCCGACGAGACTACAGGGGGCTAAACACTGAAGCTTTCTTT. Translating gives CSSRRDYRGLNTEAFF.